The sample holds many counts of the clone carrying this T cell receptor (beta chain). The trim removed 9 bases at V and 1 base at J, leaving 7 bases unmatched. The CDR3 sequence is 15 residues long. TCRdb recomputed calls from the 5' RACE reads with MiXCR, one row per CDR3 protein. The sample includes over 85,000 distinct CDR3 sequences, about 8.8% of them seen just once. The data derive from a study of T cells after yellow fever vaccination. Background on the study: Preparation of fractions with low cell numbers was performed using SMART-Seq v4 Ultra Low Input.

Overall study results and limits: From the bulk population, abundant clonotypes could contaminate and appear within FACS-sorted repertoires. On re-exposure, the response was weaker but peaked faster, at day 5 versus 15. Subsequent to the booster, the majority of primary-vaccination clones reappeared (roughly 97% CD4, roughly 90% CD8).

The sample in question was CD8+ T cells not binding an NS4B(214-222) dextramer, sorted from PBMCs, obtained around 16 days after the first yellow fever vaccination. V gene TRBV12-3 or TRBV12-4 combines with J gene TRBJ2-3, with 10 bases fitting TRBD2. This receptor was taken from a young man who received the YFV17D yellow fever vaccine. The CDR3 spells CASSSGGYRTDTQYF. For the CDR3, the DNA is TGTGCCAGTTCTAGCGGGGGATACCGCACAGATACGCAGTATTTT.